The sequence of this T cell receptor (beta chain) was determined in a study of T-cell memory formation after mild COVID-19. Study outcomes and limitations: Shrinking CD4+ clones resided mostly in CM and EM, and CD8+ ones in EMRA. Clones shrinking from day 15 to 85 showed even CD4/CD8 mixes; later expanders tilted CD4+. The second-wave clones peaking on day 37 were not confirmed as SARS-CoV-2-specific.

CDR3 length: 16 amino acids. Between the trimmed V and J ends, which lost 0 bases and 2 bases, there was a span of 12 bases. The germline gives CDR1 MNHNS, CDR2 SASEGT. Comments on this clonotype: Its antigen is still unknown.

TCRdb re-called the 5' RACE reads with MiXCR, one entry per CDR3 protein. The data contain under 250,000 distinct CDR3 sequences, more than 25% of them singletons. This TCR came from an adult woman who had mild COVID-19 (a few samples of this study predate the infection). Cell type and time point are not known. Sample: PBMCs or a T cell subset sorted from them (not recorded which). The chain is built from TRBV6-1 and TRBJ2-3; no clear D. The DNA for the CDR3 is TGTGCCAGCAGTGAAGCCGGAGCAGCTTTCACAGATACGCAGTATTTT. It specifies CASSEAGAAFTDTQYF.